The 5 T cell receptor beta chains given below trace back to one sample, sequenced in a study of cytotoxic CD8 clonotypes in ibrutinib-treated CLL. Assay: immunoSEQ multiplex PCR; the TCRdb copy retains only in-frame clones and omits some. The sample includes roughly 42,000 clones, 55% to 80% of them seen just once. Sequenced material: PBMCs, taken at disease progression, from a patient treated with ibrutinib. The receptors here all came from a human donor with chronic lymphocytic leukemia.

V usage is TRBV5-4 and J usage is TRBJ2-1, with 12 bases matching TRBD2. The CDR3 consists of 15 residues. Germline CDR1 SGHNT, CDR2 YYREEE (reference sequence). J gave up 7 bases and V 4 bases, and 6 bases lay outside the gene matches. The CDR3 nucleotides read TGTGCCAGCAGCGTAGGGACTAGCGGGTTTAATGAGCAGTTCTTC. This sequence encodes CASSVGTSGFNEQFF.

This chain uses TRBV7-3 with TRBJ2-5; 10 bases are a match to TRBD2. The trim removed 4 bases at V and 5 bases at J, leaving 16 bases unmatched. Germline CDR1 reads SGHTA; CDR2 reads FQGTGA. This CDR3 comprises 18 residues. CDR3 sequence reads: CASSSILKLAGNGETQYF. The CDR3 nucleotides are TGTGCCAGCAGCTCCATTCTTAAACTAGCGGGGAACGGGGAGACCCAGTACTTC.

This clone has only a few counts. J is TRBJ2-2 and V is TRBV7-3; 7 bases are shared with TRBD2. The germline CDR1 and CDR2 sequences are SGHTA and FQGTGA. The CDR3 is 15 amino acids. V was pared by 9 bases and J by 1 base, with 8 bases of the junction left unmatched. The CDR3 nucleotides are TGTGCCAGGCACGGGGGAGGGATGAACACCGGGGAGCTGTTTTTT. As protein: CARHGGGMNTGELFF.

The V gene is TRBV6-1, the J gene TRBJ1-5; D is ambiguous. The CDR3 sequence is 15 residues long. V gave up 5 bases and J gave up 0 bases, with 11 bases separating them. Looked up from germline, CDR1 is MNHNS and CDR2 is SASEGT. CDR3 nucleotides: TGTGCCAGCAGTTCTGAACCGAATAGCAATCAGCCCCAGCATTTT. This sequence encodes CASSSEPNSNQPQHF.

This chain connects TRBV30 to TRBJ2-7; D might be TRBD2 (6 bases). This CDR3 spans 14 amino acids. Looked up from germline, CDR1 is GTSNPN and CDR2 is SVGIG (reference sequence). The germline V and J ends were trimmed by 5 bases and 7 bases, with 21 bases remaining between them. CDR3 bases: TGTGCCTGGCAGACCGGGAGACCGGCGGGGGAGCAGTACTTC. It translates to CAWQTGRPAGEQYF.